The present T cell receptor (beta chain) was sequenced within a study of radiotherapy plus CTLA-4 blockade in lung cancer. Whole-study context: Objective responses were seen in roughly 20% of patients, disease control in approximately 30%.

A note on this clone: What it binds is unknown.

The CDR3 length is 14 residues. CDR1 and CDR2 (germline): GTSNPN, SVGIG (reference sequence). Trimming took off 3 bases at V and 0 bases at J, with 9 bases between the two ends. Profiling relied on immunoSEQ multiplex PCR, and the TCRdb table lists in-frame clones only, not all of them. The sample includes roughly 86,000 clones, 75% to 90% of them seen just once. The study's findings and limits: There was expansion of tumor-derived TCR clones in blood after radiotherapy plus ipilimumab.

Sequencing used peripheral blood, obtained from a patient treated with radiotherapy plus ipilimumab. The chain couples TRBV30 to TRBJ2-1; unclear D gene. The sequence was obtained from a human donor with non-small cell lung cancer who had stable disease on radiotherapy plus ipilimumab. In DNA form, the CDR3 reads TGTGCCTGGAGGGGCTACCTCTCCTACAATGAGCAGTTCTTC. Amino acid sequence: CAWRGYLSYNEQFF.